This entry describes one T cell receptor beta chain. What it recognizes is unknown. The ends were cut back, 5 bases at V and 8 bases at J, with 16 bases in the middle. In germline, CDR1 is MGHDK, CDR2 SYGVNS. This CDR3 spans 14 amino acids. The data derive from a study of response to subunit inactivated influenza vaccine. Broader study findings: Authors proposed each seasonal influenza vaccination draws in few new T cells.

MiXCR, applied by TCRdb to the RT-PCR reads, yields one record per CDR3 protein. This sample yields just over 300,000 distinct CDR3 sequences, of which about 20% are seen a single time; approximately 10% belongs to the top ten. The specimen comprised PBMCs from blood, sampled about 20 months after vaccination. The sequence derives from a man between 50 and 69 years old who received an inactivated influenza vaccine. The chain uses TRBV25-1 and TRBJ2-1; D is unresolved. The CDR3 spells CASSSARKLHEQFF. The CDR3 nucleotides read TGTGCCAGCAGTTCAGCTAGAAAGCTCCATGAGCAGTTCTTC.